Presented here are 22 T cell receptor beta chains from one specimen sequenced in a study of PD-L1 blockade in urothelial cancer (dated by TCRdb to about 2017). Read against the paper, the sample's time point label means: pretreatment peripheral blood. Preparation of the library involved the immunoSEQ multiplex PCR assay. TCRdb limited this immuneACCESS table to in-frame rearrangements with V and J called. A share of clones is missing; checked studies link under half to unresolved V genes, and the rest is unexplained. The sample table contains nearly 35,000 clones; only one count was recorded for 84% of them. The leading ten clones occupy approximately 14% of the sample. Sequenced here: PBMCs, sampled around atezolizumab (anti-PD-L1) treatment. The receptors derive from a man in his fifties or sixties with urothelial cancer.

This clone was detected only once. The CDR3 loop is CASSLAGQGNTEAFF. The DNA for the CDR3 is TGTGCCAGCAGCTTAGCGGGGCAGGGAAACACTGAAGCTTTCTTT. The genes are TRBV11-1 and TRBJ1-1, with a tentative D call TRBD1 (5 bases). The germline V gene encodes CDR1 SGHAT and CDR2 FQDESV (reference sequence). V was shortened by 0 bases and J by 2 bases, with 10 bases between the two germline ends. CDR3 length: 15 amino acids.

The V and J genes are TRBV2 and TRBJ1-4; D is uncertain. This CDR3 region has 13 residues. Trimming stripped 4 bases from V and 5 bases from J, with 8 bases between. Germline CDR1 is SNHLY and CDR2 is FYNNEI. The CDR3 protein is CASSGRGNEKLFF. CDR3 bases: TGTGCCAGCAGTGGGAGAGGCAATGAAAAACTGTTTTTT.

The chain links TRBV7-2 to TRBJ2-1, with a weak D call TRBD1 (6 bases). The CDR3 loop spans 15 amino acids. Trimming left V 3 bases short and J 9 bases short, with 18 bases between. The V gene's germline CDR1 is SGHTA and CDR2 FQGNSA. The CDR3 loop is CASSFQQGSFSEQFF. Here the CDR3 DNA reads TGTGCCAGCAGCTTTCAACAGGGTAGCTTCTCTGAGCAGTTCTTC.

This clone was picked up one time. The chain links TRBV5-1 to TRBJ2-3; TRBD1 matches at 7 bases. Germline V gene lookup returns CDR1 SGHRS and CDR2 YFSETQ. The V and J ends lost 6 bases and 5 bases, in that order; junction bases with no gene match: 6. The CDR3 spans 13 residues. This chain's CDR3 is CASKLGTEDTQYF. Written as DNA, the CDR3 is TGCGCCAGCAAGCTTGGGACAGAAGATACGCAGTATTTT.

This rearrangement joins TRBV27 to TRBJ1-5; D is possibly TRBD1 (5 bases). From germline, CDR1 is MNHEY and CDR2 SMNVEV (reference sequence). The CDR3 covers 16 residues. The germline V and J ends were trimmed by 4 bases and 5 bases, with 18 bases remaining between them. The CDR3 loop is CASSSHLGPGDQPQHF. CDR3 sequence (DNA): TGTGCCAGCAGTTCCCATCTGGGGCCTGGGGATCAGCCCCAGCATTTT.

The chain has TRBV6-1 and TRBJ2-2; possibly TRBD2 for D (6 bases). Germline V gene sequence: CDR1 MNHNS, CDR2 SASEGT. The CDR3 is 16 residues long. Trimming removed 3 bases at V and 1 base at J, with 12 bases between. CDR3 nucleotide sequence: TGTGCCAGCAGTGATCGGTACGGGAGGAACACCGGGGAGCTGTTTTTT. Translating gives CASSDRYGRNTGELFF.

This clone was seen only a few times. The chain uses TRBV19 and TRBJ1-4; 7 bases agree with TRBD1. V lost 9 bases and J lost 0; bases outside the gene matches: 7. Germline V lookup: CDR1 LNHDA, CDR2 SQIVND (reference sequence). The CDR3 extends over 15 amino acids. This chain's CDR3 is CASTGQPSTNEKLFF. The CDR3, as DNA: TGTGCCAGCACGGGACAGCCTTCAACTAATGAAAAACTGTTTTTT.

The chain employs TRBV29-1 and TRBJ1-4; D may be TRBD1 (6 bases). The V gene lost 3 bases and the J gene lost 1 base, with 6 bases spanning the gap. The CDR3 is 13 residues long. CDR1 is SQVTM, CDR2 ANQGSEA, per germline. The CDR3 is CSVEDRTNEKLFF. The CDR3 coding sequence is TGCAGCGTTGAGGACAGAACTAATGAAAAACTGTTTTTT.

The V gene is TRBV19, the J gene TRBJ1-2; D not certain. The CDR3 totals 15 residues. Germline V gene sequence: CDR1 LNHDA, CDR2 SQIVND (reference sequence). Between the trimmed V and J ends, which lost 0 bases and 3 bases, there was a span of 11 bases. The CDR3 reads CASSIDSSVDYGYTF. The CDR3 DNA follows: TGTGCCAGTAGTATAGATAGTTCGGTGGACTATGGCTACACCTTC.

The chain employs TRBV5-6 and TRBJ1-2, with TRBD1 matching 7 bases. This CDR3 region has 15 residues. Trimming removed 2 bases from V and 8 bases from J; junction bases left unmatched: 12. The germline V gene encodes CDR1 SGHDT and CDR2 YYEEEE. As DNA, the CDR3 is TGTGCCAGCAGCTTTATTGGTTCAGGGGACAGCGGCTACACCTTC. Residues: CASSFIGSGDSGYTF.

The chain joins TRBV9 to TRBJ2-7, with D perhaps matching TRBD1 (6 bases). The ends were cut back, 4 bases at V and 1 base at J, with 21 bases in the middle. This CDR3 comprises 17 residues. In germline, CDR1 is SGDLS, CDR2 YYNGEE. DNA for the CDR3: TGTGCCAGCAGCCCCCGGGCAGGGACAAGCCATTCCTACGAGCAGTACTTC. This codes for CASSPRAGTSHSYEQYF.

The chain joins TRBV11-3 to TRBJ2-1; D is possibly TRBD1 (5 bases). Trimming pared 3 bases from V and 4 bases from J, leaving 7 bases between. Germline V gene lookup returns CDR1 SGHNT and CDR2 YENEEA. The CDR3 runs to 13 residues. DNA for the CDR3: TGTGCCAGCAGCTTCGCAGGGTACAATGAGCAGTTCTTC. Protein product: CASSFAGYNEQFF.

V is TRBV10-2 and J is TRBJ2-7, with TRBD2 identical over 11 bases. The CDR3 is 14 residues long. Germline CDR1 and CDR2: WSHSY and SAAADI. V dropped 5 bases and J dropped 6; count of bases not matched to a gene: 6. The CDR3 sequence is CASSNSGGESEQYF. The CDR3 DNA is TGCGCCAGCAGTAATAGCGGGGGGGAATCCGAGCAGTACTTC.

The gene calls are TRBV9 and TRBJ2-3; D may be TRBD2 (6 bases). In germline, CDR1 is SGDLS, CDR2 YYNGEE. CDR3 length: 16 amino acids. Trimming cost V 4 bases and J 5 bases, with 20 bases left between them. CDR3 in amino acids: CASSPPGGLPGDTQYF. The CDR3 bases are TGTGCCAGCAGCCCCCCCGGGGGTCTTCCCGGAGATACGCAGTATTTT.

The V gene is TRBV5-6, the J gene TRBJ1-3; D may be TRBD1 (6 bases). V dropped 4 bases and J dropped 0 bases, with 14 bases sitting between them. This CDR3 comprises 16 residues. Per the germline V gene, CDR1 is SGHDT and CDR2 is YYEEEE. Here the CDR3 DNA reads TGTGCCAGCAGCACCGACAGGAGTTACTCTGGAAACACCATATATTTT. This codes for CASSTDRSYSGNTIYF.

The V gene is TRBV5-4, the J gene TRBJ2-1; 8 bases map to TRBD2. Germline values: CDR1 SGHNT, CDR2 YYREEE (reference sequence). The CDR3 has 17 residues. The V segment lost 0 bases and the J segment 6 bases; nucleotides outside the gene matches: 11. CDR3 loop: CASSLGPPSGSGNEQFF. The CDR3 DNA is TGTGCCAGCAGCTTGGGGCCCCCGAGCGGGAGTGGCAATGAGCAGTTCTTC.

The rearrangement joins TRBV29-1 to TRBJ1-2; maybe TRBD1 (5 bases). With 6 bases removed from V and 1 base from J, the gap between germline ends came to 12 bases. The CDR3 sequence is 13 residues long. Germline assignment: CDR1 SQVTM and CDR2 ANQGSEA. CDR3 in amino acids: CSVDGRGNYGYTF. CDR3 bases: TGCAGCGTGGATGGGAGGGGTAACTATGGCTACACCTTC. Full variable domain (missing parts from reference TRBV29-1 and TRBJ1-2): SAVISQKPSRDICQRGTSLTIQCQVDSQVTMMFWYRQQPGQSLTLIATANQGSEATYESGFVIDKFPISRPNLTFSTLTVSNMSPEDSSIYLCSVDGRGNYGYTFGSGTRLTVV.

V gene TRBV4-2 combines with J gene TRBJ2-1, with 9 bases fitting TRBD1. CDR1 is LGHNA and CDR2 is YNFKEQ in the germline V gene. CDR3 length: 15 residues. Trimming cost V 6 bases and J 7 bases; bases outside gene matches: 10. CDR3 DNA: TGTGCCAGCAGTGCTTGGGGACAGGGCACGAATGAGCAGTTCTTC. Translating gives CASSAWGQGTNEQFF.

The chain joins TRBV2 to TRBJ2-6; D may be TRBD1 (6 bases). The CDR3 loop spans 14 amino acids. From germline, CDR1 is SNHLY and CDR2 FYNNEI. V was clipped by 7 bases and J by 4 bases, with 11 bases between them. In DNA, the CDR3 is TGTGCCAGCACCACAGGGTCGGGGGCCAACGTCCTGACTTTC. Translating it yields CASTTGSGANVLTF.

The chain joins TRBV5-4 to TRBJ2-3, with no clear D. From germline, CDR1 is SGHNT and CDR2 YYREEE (reference sequence). V lost 7 bases, J lost 6 bases, and 6 bases lay in between. This CDR3 region has 10 residues. The chain's CDR3 is CASGSDTQYF. The CDR3 coding sequence is TGTGCCAGCGGTAGTGATACGCAGTATTTT.

The rearrangement uses TRBV19 and TRBJ2-5; D remains ambiguous. CDR1 LNHDA and CDR2 SQIVND come from the germline V gene (reference sequence). With 1 base removed from V and 2 bases from J, the gap between germline ends came to 5 bases. This CDR3 is built from 13 residues. The CDR3 spells CASSIAGQETQYF. The DNA for the CDR3 is TGTGCCAGTAGTATAGCGGGTCAAGAGACCCAGTACTTC.

The V gene is TRBV10-3, the J gene TRBJ1-6; 7 bases align to TRBD1. This CDR3 has 17 residues. The ends lost 3 bases at V and 5 bases at J; junction bases unmatched: 10. Germline loops: CDR1 ENHRY, CDR2 SYGVKD. The CDR3 DNA sequence: TGTGCCATCAGTGAAGGGACTCTGACAGGGAATAATTCACCCCTCCACTTT. As protein: CAISEGTLTGNNSPLHF.